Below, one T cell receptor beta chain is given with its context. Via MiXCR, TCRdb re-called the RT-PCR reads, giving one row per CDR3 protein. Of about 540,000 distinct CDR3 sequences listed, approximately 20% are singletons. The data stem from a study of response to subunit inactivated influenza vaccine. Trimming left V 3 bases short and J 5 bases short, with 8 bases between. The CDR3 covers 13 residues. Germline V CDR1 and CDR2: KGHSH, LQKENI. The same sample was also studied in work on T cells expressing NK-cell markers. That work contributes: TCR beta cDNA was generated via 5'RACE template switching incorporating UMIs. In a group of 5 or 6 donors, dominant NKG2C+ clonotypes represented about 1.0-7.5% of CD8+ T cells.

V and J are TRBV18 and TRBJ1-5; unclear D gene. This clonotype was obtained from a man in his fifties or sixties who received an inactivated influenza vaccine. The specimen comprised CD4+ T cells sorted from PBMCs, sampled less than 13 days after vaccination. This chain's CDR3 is CASSPLLDQPQHF. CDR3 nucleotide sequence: TGTGCCAGCTCACCCCTTCTAGATCAGCCCCAGCATTTT.